The source of this T cell receptor (beta chain) is a study of blood T cell repertoires in COVID-19. Study at large: Samples of COVID-19 (acute and convalescent) were obtained from the United States, Italy and Spain. Sample material is recorded as cDNA or gDNA derived from T cells, B-cell-depleted T cells, or PBMCs.

In the authors' methods: Estimated nucleated cell counts came from reference gene primer amplification. The assay was immunoSEQ multiplex PCR, and TCRdb's table has in-frame clones only and misses some. V and J calls and clone size come straight from that table; D and trimming were deduced from the DNA. The profile shows some 80,000 clones, 79% of them singletons. In germline, CDR1 is LNHDA, CDR2 SQIVND (reference sequence). After removal of 7 bases from V and 1 base from J, the junction contained 2 bases not matched to a gene. The CDR3 loop spans 14 amino acids. The rearrangement uses TRBV19 and TRBJ2-2, with TRBD2 matching 8 bases. The sequence derives from a woman older than 75 with active or convalescent COVID-19. Source material: peripheral blood. The CDR3 DNA reads TGTGCCAGTACTGCGGGAGGGAACACCGGGGAGCTGTTTTTT. Translated: CASTAGGNTGELFF. Based on the CDR3 plus reference TRBV19 and TRBJ2-2, the full variable domain is DGGITQSPKYLFRKEGQNVTLSCEQNLNHDAMYWYRQDPGQGLRLIYYSQIVNDFQKGDIAEGYSVSREKKESFPLTVTSAQKNPTAFYLCASTAGGNTGELFFGEGSRLTVL.